Listed below are T cell receptor beta chains from one sample, sequenced in a study of blood T cell repertoires in COVID-19. Sequencing was performed with immunoSEQ multiplex PCR; in TCRdb, only in-frame clones are kept and a portion is missing. The sample holds roughly 380,000 clones, over 75% seen once. The sample comprised peripheral blood. All receptors derive from a woman in her thirties or forties with COVID-19, enrolled during active disease. Both conserved end residues are part of each CDR3. D genes are given only for firm matches. Expanded clones get a size class; other rows say once, few or many, or leave the size out.

. TRBJ1-1 TRBD1 TRBV27 TGTGCCAGCAGTGGACAGGGGGTTAGCGACTCTGAAGCTTTCTTT CASSGQGVSDSEAFF
. TRBJ1-1 . TRBV7-2 TGTGCCAGCAGCACACTAGGGGGGGCGGTCACTGAAGCTTTCTTT CASSTLGGAVTEAFF
. TRBJ2-7 TRBD2 TRBV19 TGTGCCAGTAGTATTCAACTAGCGGGAGGGTTTGGCGAGCAGTACTTC CASSIQLAGGFGEQYF
. TRBJ1-1 TRBD1 TRBV28 TGTGCCAGCAGTTTTAGGGGACAGGGGCCCACTGAAGCTTTCTTT CASSFRGQGPTEAFF
. TRBJ2-3 TRBD1 TRBV4-3 TGCGCCAGCAGCCAAGGGGACAGCCACACAGATACGCAGTATTTT CASSQGDSHTDTQYF
. TRBJ1-2 TRBD1 TRBV5-5 TGTGCCAGCAGCGCAAACCTTGGACAGGCAAACTATGGCTACACCTTC CASSANLGQANYGYTF
. TRBJ1-1 . TRBV20-1 TGCAGTGCTTCTAAACCTATTGAAGCTTTCTTT CSASKPIEAFF
once TRBJ2-3 . TRBV30 TGTGCCTGGAGTGTCTCTGGCACAGATACGCAGTATTTT CAWSVSGTDTQYF
. TRBJ1-5 . TRBV10-3 TGTGCCATCAGTGAGCGTCTCAGATTAAATAGCAATCAGCCCCAGCATTTT CAISERLRLNSNQPQHF
. TRBJ1-6 . TRBV12-3/TRBV12-4 TGTGCCAGCACTCGAGGGTCTAATTCACCCCTCCACTTT CASTRGSNSPLHF
. TRBJ2-5 . TRBV5-6 TGTGCCAGCAGCTGGACGGTTCAGGGGATAGAGACCCAGTACTTC CASSWTVQGIETQYF
. TRBJ2-1 . TRBV7-2 TGTGCCAGCAGGCCGACAGCCTACCTATACAATGAGCAGTTCTTC CASRPTAYLYNEQFF
. TRBJ1-6 . TRBV5-4 TGTGCCAGCAGCTTGGAAGGGGGAAGTTCACCCCTCCACTTT CASSLEGGSSPLHF
. TRBJ1-3 . TRBV10-1 TGCGCCAGCAGTGGAGGGAACCACTCTGGAAACACCATATATTTT CASSGGNHSGNTIYF
. TRBJ1-6 . TRBV3-1/TRBV3-2 TGTGCCAGCAGCCAAGGGGGACTCAATTCACCCCTCCACTTT CASSQGGLNSPLHF
. TRBJ2-7 TRBD1 TRBV28 TGTGCCAGCAGTTCTTCCCCGGACAGGGGTTACGAGCAGTACTTC CASSSSPDRGYEQYF
few TRBJ1-1 . TRBV5-6 TGTGCCAGCAGCTTTCTTGGAAAAGGGGGTAGGACTGAAGCTTTCTTT CASSFLGKGGRTEAFF
. TRBJ2-7 TRBD2 TRBV3-1/TRBV3-2 TGTGCCAGCAGCCTTGGCGGGGGTTGGTACGAGCAGTACTTC CASSLGGGWYEQYF